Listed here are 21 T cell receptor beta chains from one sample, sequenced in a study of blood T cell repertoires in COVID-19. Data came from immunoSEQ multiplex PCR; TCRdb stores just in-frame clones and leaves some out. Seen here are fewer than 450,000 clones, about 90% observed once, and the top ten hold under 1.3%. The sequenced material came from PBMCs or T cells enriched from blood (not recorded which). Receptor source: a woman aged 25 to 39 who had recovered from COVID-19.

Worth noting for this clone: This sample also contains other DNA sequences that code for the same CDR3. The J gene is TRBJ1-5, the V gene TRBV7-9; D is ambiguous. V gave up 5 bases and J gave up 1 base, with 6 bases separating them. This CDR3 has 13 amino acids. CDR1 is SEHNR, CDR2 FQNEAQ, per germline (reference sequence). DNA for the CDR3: TGTGCCAGCAGCCTTCAGAGCAATCAGCCCCAGCATTTT. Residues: CASSLQSNQPQHF.

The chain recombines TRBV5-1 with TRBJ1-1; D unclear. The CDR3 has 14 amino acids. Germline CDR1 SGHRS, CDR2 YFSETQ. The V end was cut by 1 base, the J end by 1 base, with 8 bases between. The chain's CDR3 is CASSLSPGNTEAFF. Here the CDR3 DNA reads TGCGCCAGCAGCTTGTCTCCGGGGAACACTGAAGCTTTCTTT. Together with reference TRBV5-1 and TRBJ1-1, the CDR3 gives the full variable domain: KAGVTQTPRYLIKTRGQQVTLSCSPISGHRSVSWYQQTPGQGLQFLFEYFSETQRNKGNFPGRFSGRQFSNSRSEMNVSTLELGDSALYLCASSLSPGNTEAFFGQGTRLTVV.

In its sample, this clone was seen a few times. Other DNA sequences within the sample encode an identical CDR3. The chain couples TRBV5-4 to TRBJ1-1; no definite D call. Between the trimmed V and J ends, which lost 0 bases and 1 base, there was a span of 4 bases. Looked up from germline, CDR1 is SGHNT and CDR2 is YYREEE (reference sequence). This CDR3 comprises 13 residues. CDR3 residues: CASSLGGNTEAFF. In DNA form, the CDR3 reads TGTGCCAGCAGCTTGGGAGGGAACACTGAAGCTTTCTTT.

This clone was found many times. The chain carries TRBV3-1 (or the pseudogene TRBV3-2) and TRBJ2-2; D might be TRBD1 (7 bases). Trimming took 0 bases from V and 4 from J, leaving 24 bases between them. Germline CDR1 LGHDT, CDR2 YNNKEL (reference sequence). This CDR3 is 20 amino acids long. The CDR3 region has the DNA TGTGCCAGCAGCCAAGATCTCCTGAGACAGGGAGGTCGGTTCACCGGGGAGCTGTTTTTT. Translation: CASSQDLLRQGGRFTGELFF.

The CDR3 DNA follows: TGTGCCAGCAGTGAATATTCGAGGAGGGTTTACGACACTGAAGCTTTCTTT. It is translated as CASSEYSRRVYDTEAFF. This chain joins TRBV6-1 and TRBJ1-1, with D unclear. Germline CDR1 MNHNS, CDR2 SASEGT. This CDR3 comprises 17 residues. Trimming took off 2 bases at V and 3 bases at J, with 19 bases between the two ends.

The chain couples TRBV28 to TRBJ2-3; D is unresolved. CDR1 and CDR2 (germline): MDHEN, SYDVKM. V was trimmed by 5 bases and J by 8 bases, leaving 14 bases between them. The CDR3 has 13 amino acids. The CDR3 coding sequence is TGTGCCAGCAGTCTCCATGGCCCTCGTACGCAGTATTTT. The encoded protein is CASSLHGPRTQYF.

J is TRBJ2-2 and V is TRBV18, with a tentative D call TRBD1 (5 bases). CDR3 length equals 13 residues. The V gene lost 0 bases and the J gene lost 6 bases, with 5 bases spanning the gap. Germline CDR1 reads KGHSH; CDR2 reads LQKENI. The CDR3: CASSPPGPGELFF. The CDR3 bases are TGTGCCAGCTCACCACCGGGGCCCGGGGAGCTGTTTTTT.

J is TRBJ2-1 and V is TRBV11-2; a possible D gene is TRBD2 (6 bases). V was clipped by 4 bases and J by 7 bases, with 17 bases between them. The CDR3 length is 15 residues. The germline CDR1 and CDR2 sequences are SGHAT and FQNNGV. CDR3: CASSSYWRGGNEQFF. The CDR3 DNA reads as TGTGCCAGCAGCTCGTACTGGCGGGGTGGAAATGAGCAGTTCTTC.

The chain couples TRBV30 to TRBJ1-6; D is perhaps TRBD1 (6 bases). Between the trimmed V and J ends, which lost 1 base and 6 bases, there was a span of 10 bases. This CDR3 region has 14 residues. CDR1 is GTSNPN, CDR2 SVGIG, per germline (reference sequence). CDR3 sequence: CAWSATGLNSPLHF. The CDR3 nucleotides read TGTGCCTGGAGTGCGACAGGCCTTAATTCACCCCTCCACTTT.

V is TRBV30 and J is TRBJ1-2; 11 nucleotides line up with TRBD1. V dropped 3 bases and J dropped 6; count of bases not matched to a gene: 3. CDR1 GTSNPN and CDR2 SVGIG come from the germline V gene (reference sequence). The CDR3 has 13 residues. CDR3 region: CAWSGQGANGYTF. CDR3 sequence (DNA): TGTGCCTGGAGCGGACAGGGGGCAAATGGCTACACCTTC.

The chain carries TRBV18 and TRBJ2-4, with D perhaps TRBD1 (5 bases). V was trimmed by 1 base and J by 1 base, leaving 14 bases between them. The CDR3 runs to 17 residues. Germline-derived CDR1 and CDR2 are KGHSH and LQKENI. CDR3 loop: CASSPLGPGNAKNIQYF. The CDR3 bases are TGTGCCAGCTCACCACTTGGCCCAGGGAACGCCAAAAACATTCAGTACTTC.

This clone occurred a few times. The DNA for the CDR3 is TGCAGCGTTGAGTCCGGGGGGGCCTTAAGTGGGGAGCTGTTTTTT. It translates to CSVESGGALSGELFF. The V gene is TRBV29-1, the J gene TRBJ2-2, with 8 nucleotides matching TRBD2. There are 15 residues in the CDR3. The V segment lost 3 bases and the J segment 8 bases; nucleotides outside the gene matches: 11. Looked up from germline, CDR1 is SQVTM and CDR2 is ANQGSEA.

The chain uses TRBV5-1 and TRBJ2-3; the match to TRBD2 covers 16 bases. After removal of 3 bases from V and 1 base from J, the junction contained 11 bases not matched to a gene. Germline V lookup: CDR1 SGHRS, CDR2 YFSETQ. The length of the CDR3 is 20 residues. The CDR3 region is CASSSSPTGTSGGGTDTQYF. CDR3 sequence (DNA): TGCGCCAGCAGCTCTAGTCCCACCGGGACTAGCGGGGGGGGCACAGATACGCAGTATTTT. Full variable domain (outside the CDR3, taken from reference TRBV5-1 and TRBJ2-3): KAGVTQTPRYLIKTRGQQVTLSCSPISGHRSVSWYQQTPGQGLQFLFEYFSETQRNKGNFPGRFSGRQFSNSRSEMNVSTLELGDSALYLCASSSSPTGTSGGGTDTQYFGPGTRLTVL.

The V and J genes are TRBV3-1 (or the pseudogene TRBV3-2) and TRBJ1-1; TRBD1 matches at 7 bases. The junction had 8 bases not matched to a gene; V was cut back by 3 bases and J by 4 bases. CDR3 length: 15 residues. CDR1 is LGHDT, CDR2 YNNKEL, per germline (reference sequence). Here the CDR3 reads CASSHTDRAPTEAFF. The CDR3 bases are TGTGCCAGCAGCCACACCGACAGGGCCCCCACTGAAGCTTTCTTT.

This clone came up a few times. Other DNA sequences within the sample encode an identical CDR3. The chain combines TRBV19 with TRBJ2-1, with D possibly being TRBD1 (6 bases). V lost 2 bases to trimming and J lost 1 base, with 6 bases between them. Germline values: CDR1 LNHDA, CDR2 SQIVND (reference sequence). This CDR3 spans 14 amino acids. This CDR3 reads CASSIQGSYNEQFF. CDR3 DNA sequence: TGTGCCAGTAGTATACAGGGGTCCTACAATGAGCAGTTCTTC.

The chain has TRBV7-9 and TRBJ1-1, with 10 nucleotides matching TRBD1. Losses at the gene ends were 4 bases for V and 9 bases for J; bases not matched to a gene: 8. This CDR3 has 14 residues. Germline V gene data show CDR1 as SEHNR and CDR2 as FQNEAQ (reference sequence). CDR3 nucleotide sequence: TGTGCCAGCAGCTCGCGGACAGGGGGTCTCAAAGCTTTCTTT. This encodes CASSSRTGGLKAFF.

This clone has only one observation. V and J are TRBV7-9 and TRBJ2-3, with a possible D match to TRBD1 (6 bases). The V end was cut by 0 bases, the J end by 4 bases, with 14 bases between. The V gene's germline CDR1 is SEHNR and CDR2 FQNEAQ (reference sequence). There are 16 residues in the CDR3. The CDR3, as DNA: TGTGCCAGCAGCTTAGCCGGCAGGGGATTGGCAGATACGCAGTATTTT. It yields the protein CASSLAGRGLADTQYF.

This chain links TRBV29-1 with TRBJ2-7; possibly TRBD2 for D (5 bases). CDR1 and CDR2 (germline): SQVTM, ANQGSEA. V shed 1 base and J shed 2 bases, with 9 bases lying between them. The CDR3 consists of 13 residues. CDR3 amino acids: CSVEAGSAYEQYF. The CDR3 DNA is TGCAGCGTTGAAGCGGGAAGTGCCTACGAGCAGTACTTC.

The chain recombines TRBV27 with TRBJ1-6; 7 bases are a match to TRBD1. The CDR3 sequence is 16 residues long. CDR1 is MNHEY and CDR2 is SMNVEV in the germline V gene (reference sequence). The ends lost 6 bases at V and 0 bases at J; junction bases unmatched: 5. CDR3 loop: CASRRQGSSYNSPLHF. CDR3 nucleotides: TGTGCCAGCAGAAGACAGGGAAGCTCCTATAATTCACCCCTCCACTTT.

This CDR3 is CATAAGGLAEQYF. DNA of the CDR3: TGTGCCACCGCAGCGGGGGGGCTTGCCGAGCAGTACTTC. The gene calls are TRBV19 and TRBJ2-7; 10 nucleotides match TRBD2. The length of the CDR3 is 13 residues. Germline CDR1 reads LNHDA; CDR2 reads SQIVND (reference sequence). Losses at the gene ends were 10 bases for V and 6 bases for J; bases not matched to a gene: 9.

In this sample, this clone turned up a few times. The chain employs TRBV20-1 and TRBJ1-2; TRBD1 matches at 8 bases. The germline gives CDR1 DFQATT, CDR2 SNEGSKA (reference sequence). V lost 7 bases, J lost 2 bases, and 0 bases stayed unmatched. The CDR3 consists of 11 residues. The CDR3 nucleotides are TGCAGTGGACAGGGGAACTATGGCTACACCTTC. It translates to CSGQGNYGYTF.